This is a list of T cell receptor beta chains from one sample in a study of pediatric ulcerative colitis. Profiling relied on immunoSEQ multiplex PCR, and the TCRdb table lists in-frame clones only, not all of them. The sample carries 30,000 to 35,000 clones, about 81% recorded once. The sequencing sample was made of gut tissue. The source is a boy between 5 and 17 years old with mild ulcerative colitis. Both conserved end residues are part of each CDR3. D genes are given only for firm matches. Not all rows give a size; the values are once, few, many and, for expanded clones, a class.

J gene: TRBJ1-5
clone size: .
D gene: .
V gene: TRBV10-3
CDR3 DNA: TGTGCCATCAGTGAGCCACCCGACCAAAGGGGGAGTGGTAGTCAGCCCCAGCATTTT
CDR3 protein: CAISEPPDQRGSGSQPQHF

J gene: TRBJ1-1
clone size: .
D gene: .
V gene: TRBV11-2
CDR3 DNA: TGTGCCAGCAGCTTAGTTCGACAGAACACTGAAGCTTTCTTT
CDR3 protein: CASSLVRQNTEAFF

J gene: TRBJ2-1
clone size: .
D gene: .
V gene: TRBV9
CDR3 DNA: TGTGCCAGCAGCGTAGCGCTGAGCTCCTACAATGAGCAGTTCTTC
CDR3 protein: CASSVALSSYNEQFF

J gene: TRBJ2-7
clone size: .
D gene: .
V gene: TRBV11-3
CDR3 DNA: TGTGCCAGCAGCTTACGGCAGGGACACTACGAGCAGTACTTC
CDR3 protein: CASSLRQGHYEQYF

J gene: TRBJ2-5
clone size: .
D gene: TRBD2
V gene: TRBV5-4
CDR3 DNA: TGTGCCAGCAGCAATAGCGGGGGGGCGGAAGAGACCCAGTACTTC
CDR3 protein: CASSNSGGAEETQYF

J gene: TRBJ2-1
clone size: .
D gene: TRBD1
V gene: TRBV7-9
CDR3 DNA: TGTGCCAGCAGCTCCAGGGGGCCGATCGATGAGCAGTTCTTC
CDR3 protein: CASSSRGPIDEQFF

J gene: TRBJ1-5
clone size: once
D gene: .
V gene: TRBV15
CDR3 DNA: TGTGCCACCAGCAGAGGACAGGCCCCGTTTGAGCCCCAGCATTTT
CDR3 protein: CATSRGQAPFEPQHF

J gene: TRBJ2-7
clone size: .
D gene: TRBD1
V gene: TRBV5-1
CDR3 DNA: TGCGCCAGCAGCACGACAGGGTATTACGAGCAGTACTTC
CDR3 protein: CASSTTGYYEQYF

J gene: TRBJ1-1
clone size: .
D gene: .
V gene: TRBV19
CDR3 DNA: TGTGCCAGCGGCGACCAAGGTAGGCGCACTGAAGCTTTCTTT
CDR3 protein: CASGDQGRRTEAFF

J gene: TRBJ2-7
clone size: .
D gene: TRBD1
V gene: TRBV11-2
CDR3 DNA: TGTGCCAGCAGCCCTCGGGACAGGGGGAGGCACGAGCAGTACTTC
CDR3 protein: CASSPRDRGRHEQYF

J gene: TRBJ2-3
clone size: .
D gene: .
V gene: TRBV2
CDR3 DNA: TGTGCCAGCAGTGTTACACAACGCACAGATACGCAGTATTTT
CDR3 protein: CASSVTQRTDTQYF

J gene: TRBJ2-5
clone size: few
D gene: TRBD1
V gene: TRBV5-6
CDR3 DNA: TGTGCCAGCAGCTTGTTGGACAGGGGATTTACCCAGTACTTC
CDR3 protein: CASSLLDRGFTQYF

J gene: TRBJ2-1
clone size: .
D gene: .
V gene: TRBV6-5
CDR3 DNA: TGTGCCAGCAGTTATTCACGGCCTCGGGGGACCAATGAGCAGTTCTTC
CDR3 protein: CASSYSRPRGTNEQFF

J gene: TRBJ1-4
clone size: once
D gene: TRBD1
V gene: TRBV11-1
CDR3 DNA: TGTGCCAGCAGCCCAACGACAGGGAGATCCGAAAAACTGTTTTTT
CDR3 protein: CASSPTTGRSEKLFF

J gene: TRBJ2-1
clone size: .
D gene: TRBD1
V gene: TRBV5-1
CDR3 DNA: TGCGCCAGCAGCCTGGCCAGGGGGTCCCTACTCTCCTACAATGAGCAGTTCTTC
CDR3 protein: CASSLARGSLLSYNEQFF